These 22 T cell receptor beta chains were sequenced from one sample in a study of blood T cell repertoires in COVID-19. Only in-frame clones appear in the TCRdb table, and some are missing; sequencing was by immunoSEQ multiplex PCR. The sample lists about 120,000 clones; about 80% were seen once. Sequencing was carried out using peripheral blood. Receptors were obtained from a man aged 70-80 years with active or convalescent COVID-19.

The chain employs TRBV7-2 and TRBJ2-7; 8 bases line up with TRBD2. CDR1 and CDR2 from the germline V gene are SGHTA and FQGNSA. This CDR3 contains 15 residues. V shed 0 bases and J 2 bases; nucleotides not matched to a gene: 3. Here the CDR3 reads CASSLAAAGAYEQYF. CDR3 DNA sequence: TGTGCCAGCAGCTTAGCGGCAGCGGGAGCCTACGAGCAGTACTTC. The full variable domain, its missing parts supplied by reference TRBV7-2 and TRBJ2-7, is GAGVSQSPSNKVTEKGKDVELRCDPISGHTALYWYRQSLGQGLEFLIYFQGNSAPDKSGLPSDRFSAERTGGSVSTLTIQRTQQEDSAVYLCASSLAAAGAYEQYFGPGTRLTVT.

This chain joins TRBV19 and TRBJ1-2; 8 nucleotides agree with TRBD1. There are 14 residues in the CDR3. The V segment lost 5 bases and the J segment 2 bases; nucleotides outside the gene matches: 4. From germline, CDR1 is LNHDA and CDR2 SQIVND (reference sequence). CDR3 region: CASSQGARNYGYTF. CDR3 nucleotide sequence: TGTGCCAGTAGTCAGGGGGCGAGGAACTATGGCTACACCTTC.

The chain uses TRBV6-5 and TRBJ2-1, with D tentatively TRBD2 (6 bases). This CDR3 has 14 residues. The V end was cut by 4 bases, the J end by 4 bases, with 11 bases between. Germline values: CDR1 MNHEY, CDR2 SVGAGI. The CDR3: CASSSGDSYNEQFF. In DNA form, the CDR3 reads TGTGCCAGCAGTTCCGGGGACTCGTACAATGAGCAGTTCTTC.

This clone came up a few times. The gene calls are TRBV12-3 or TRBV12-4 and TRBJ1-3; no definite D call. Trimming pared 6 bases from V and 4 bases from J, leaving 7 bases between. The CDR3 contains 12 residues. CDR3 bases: TGTGCCAGCAGCAGTTACGGAAACACCATATATTTT. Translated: CASSSYGNTIYF.

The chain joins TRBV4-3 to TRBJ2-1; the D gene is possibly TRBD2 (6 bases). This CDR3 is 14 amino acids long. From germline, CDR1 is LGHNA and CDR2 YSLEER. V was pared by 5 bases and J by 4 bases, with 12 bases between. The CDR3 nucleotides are TGCGCCAGCAGCGAGGAGGGGTTGTACAATGAGCAGTTCTTC. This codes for CASSEEGLYNEQFF.

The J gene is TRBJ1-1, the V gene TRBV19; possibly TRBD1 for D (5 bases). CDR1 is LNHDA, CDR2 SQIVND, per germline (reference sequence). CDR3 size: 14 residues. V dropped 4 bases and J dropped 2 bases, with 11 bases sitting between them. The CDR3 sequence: CASSNGQGNTEAFF. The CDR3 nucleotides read TGTGCCAGTAGTAACGGGCAGGGTAACACTGAAGCTTTCTTT.

CDR3 sequence: CAISDSGTGTYEQYF. The CDR3 nucleotides are TGTGCCATCAGTGACTCCGGGACAGGGACCTACGAGCAGTACTTC. V usage is TRBV10-3 and J usage is TRBJ2-7; 9 positions agree with TRBD1. The germline V gene encodes CDR1 ENHRY and CDR2 SYGVKD. The CDR3 has 15 residues. Unmatched junction bases numbered 5, after V lost 3 bases and J lost 2 bases.

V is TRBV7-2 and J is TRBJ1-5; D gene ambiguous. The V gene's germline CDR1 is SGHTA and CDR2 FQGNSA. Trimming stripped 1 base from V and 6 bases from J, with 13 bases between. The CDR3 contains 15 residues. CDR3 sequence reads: CASSLGQPSGQPQHF. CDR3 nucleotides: TGTGCCAGCAGCTTAGGGCAACCTAGCGGTCAGCCCCAGCATTTT. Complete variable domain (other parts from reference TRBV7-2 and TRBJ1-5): GAGVSQSPSNKVTEKGKDVELRCDPISGHTALYWYRQSLGQGLEFLIYFQGNSAPDKSGLPSDRFSAERTGGSVSTLTIQRTQQEDSAVYLCASSLGQPSGQPQHFGDGTRLSIL.

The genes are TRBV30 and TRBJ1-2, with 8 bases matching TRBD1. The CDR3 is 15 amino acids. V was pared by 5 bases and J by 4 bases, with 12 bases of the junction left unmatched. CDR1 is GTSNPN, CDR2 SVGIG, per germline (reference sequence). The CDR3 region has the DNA TGTGCCTGGGCCAGACCCAGGGGGCTGAGCTATGGCTACACCTTC. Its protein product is CAWARPRGLSYGYTF.

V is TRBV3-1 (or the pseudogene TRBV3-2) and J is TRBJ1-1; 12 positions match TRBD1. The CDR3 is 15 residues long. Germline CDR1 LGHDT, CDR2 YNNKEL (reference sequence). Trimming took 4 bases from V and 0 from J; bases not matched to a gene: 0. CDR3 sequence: CASSRDRGLNTEAFF. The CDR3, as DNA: TGTGCCAGCAGCCGGGACAGGGGGCTGAACACTGAAGCTTTCTTT.

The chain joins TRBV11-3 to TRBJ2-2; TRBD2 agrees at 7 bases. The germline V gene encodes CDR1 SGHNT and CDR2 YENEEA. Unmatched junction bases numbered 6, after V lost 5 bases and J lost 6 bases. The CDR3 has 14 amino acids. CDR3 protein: CASSPLAGPGELFF. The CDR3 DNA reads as TGTGCCAGCAGCCCCTTAGCGGGTCCCGGGGAGCTGTTTTTT.

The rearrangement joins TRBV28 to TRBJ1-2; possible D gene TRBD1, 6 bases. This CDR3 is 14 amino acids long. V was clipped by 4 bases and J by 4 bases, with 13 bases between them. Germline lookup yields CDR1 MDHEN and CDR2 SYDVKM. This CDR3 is CASSSGQRLYGYTF. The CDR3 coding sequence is TGTGCCAGCAGTTCGGGACAACGTCTCTATGGCTACACCTTC.

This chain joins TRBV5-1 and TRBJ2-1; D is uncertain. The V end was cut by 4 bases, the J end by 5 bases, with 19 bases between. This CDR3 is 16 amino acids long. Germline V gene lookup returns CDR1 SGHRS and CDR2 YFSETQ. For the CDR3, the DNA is TGCGCCAGCAGCACCACCCTAGGATACGCAAACAATGAGCAGTTCTTC. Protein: CASSTTLGYANNEQFF.

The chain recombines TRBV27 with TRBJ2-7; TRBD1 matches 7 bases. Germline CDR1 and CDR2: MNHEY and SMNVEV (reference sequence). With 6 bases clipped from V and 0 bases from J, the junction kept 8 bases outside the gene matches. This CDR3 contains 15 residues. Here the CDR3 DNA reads TGTGCCAGCAGCCGTGACAGGGCTTACTCCTACGAGCAGTACTTC. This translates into CASSRDRAYSYEQYF.

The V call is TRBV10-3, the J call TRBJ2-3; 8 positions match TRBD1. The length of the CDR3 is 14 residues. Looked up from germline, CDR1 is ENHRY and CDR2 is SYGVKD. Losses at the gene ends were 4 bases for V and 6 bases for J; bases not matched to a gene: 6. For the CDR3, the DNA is TGTGCCATCAGTGGAGACAGGGGAACCGATACGCAGTATTTT. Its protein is CAISGDRGTDTQYF.

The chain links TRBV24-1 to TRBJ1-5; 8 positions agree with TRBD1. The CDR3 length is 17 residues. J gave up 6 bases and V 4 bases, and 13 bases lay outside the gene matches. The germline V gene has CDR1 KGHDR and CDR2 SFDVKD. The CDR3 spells CATSDPSQGAEGQPQHF. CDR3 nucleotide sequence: TGTGCCACCAGTGACCCCAGCCAGGGGGCCGAGGGTCAGCCCCAGCATTTT.

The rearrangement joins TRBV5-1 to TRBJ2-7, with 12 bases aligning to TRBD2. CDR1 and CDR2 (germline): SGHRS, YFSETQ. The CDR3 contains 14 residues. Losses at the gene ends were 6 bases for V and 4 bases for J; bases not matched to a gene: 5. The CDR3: CASNPGTSGYEQYF. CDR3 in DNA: TGCGCCAGCAATCCCGGGACTAGCGGGTACGAGCAGTACTTC.

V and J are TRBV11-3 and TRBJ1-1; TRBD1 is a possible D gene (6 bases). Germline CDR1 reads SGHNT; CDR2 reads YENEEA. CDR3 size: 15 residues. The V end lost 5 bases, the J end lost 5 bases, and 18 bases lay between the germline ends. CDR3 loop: CASSPRSNRDTEAFF. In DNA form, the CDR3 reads TGTGCCAGCAGCCCCAGGTCGAACAGGGATACTGAAGCTTTCTTT.

The CDR3 region has the DNA TGCAGCGGGGGACAGGCTGGGCAGACCCAGTACTTC. It translates to CSGGQAGQTQYF. This rearrangement joins TRBV29-1 to TRBJ2-5, with 8 nucleotides matching TRBD1. The CDR3 contains 12 residues. The V and J ends lost 7 bases and 6 bases, in that order; junction bases with no gene match: 7. Per the germline V gene, CDR1 is SQVTM and CDR2 is ANQGSEA.

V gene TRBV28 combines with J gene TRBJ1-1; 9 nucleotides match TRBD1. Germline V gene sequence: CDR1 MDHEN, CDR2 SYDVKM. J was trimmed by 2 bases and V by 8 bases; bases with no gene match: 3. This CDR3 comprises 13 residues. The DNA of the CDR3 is TGTGCCAGCTATACAGGGGGCAACACTGAAGCTTTCTTT. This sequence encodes CASYTGGNTEAFF.

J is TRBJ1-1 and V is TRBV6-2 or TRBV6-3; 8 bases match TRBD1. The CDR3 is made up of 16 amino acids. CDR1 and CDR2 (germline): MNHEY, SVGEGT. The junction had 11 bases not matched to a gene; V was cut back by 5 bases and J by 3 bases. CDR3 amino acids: CASSGAGGALDTEAFF. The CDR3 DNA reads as TGTGCCAGCAGTGGGGCAGGGGGCGCGTTGGACACTGAAGCTTTCTTT.

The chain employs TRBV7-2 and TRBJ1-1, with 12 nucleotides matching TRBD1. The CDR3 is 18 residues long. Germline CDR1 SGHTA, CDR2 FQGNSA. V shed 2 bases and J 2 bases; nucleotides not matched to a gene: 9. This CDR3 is CASSLYPGQGATNTEAFF. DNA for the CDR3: TGTGCCAGCAGCTTATACCCGGGACAGGGGGCAACCAACACTGAAGCTTTCTTT.